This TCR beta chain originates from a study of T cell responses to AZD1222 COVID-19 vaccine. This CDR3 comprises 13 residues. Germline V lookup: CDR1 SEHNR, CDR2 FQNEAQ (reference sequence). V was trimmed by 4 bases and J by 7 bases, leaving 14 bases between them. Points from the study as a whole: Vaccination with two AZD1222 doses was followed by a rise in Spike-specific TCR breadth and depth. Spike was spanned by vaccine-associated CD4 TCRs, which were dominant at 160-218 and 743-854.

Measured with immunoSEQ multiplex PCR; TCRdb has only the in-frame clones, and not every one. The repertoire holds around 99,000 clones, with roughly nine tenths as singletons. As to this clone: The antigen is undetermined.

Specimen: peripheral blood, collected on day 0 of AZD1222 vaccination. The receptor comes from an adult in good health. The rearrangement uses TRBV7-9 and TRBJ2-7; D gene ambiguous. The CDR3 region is CASSSIYLQEQYF. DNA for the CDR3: TGTGCCAGCAGCTCAATATACCTACAGGAGCAGTACTTC.